This T cell receptor (beta chain) was profiled in a study of cytotoxic CD8 clonotypes in ibrutinib-treated CLL. Across the whole study: The group held 11 relapsed/refractory and around 14 treatment-naive patients, with under 18 IGHV unmutated. When averaged across all of the samples, the counts came to some 250,000 productive templates and about 90,000 productive rearrangements.

Points on this clone: The antigen remains undetermined.

V lost 2 bases to trimming and J lost 1 base, with 4 bases between them. The CDR3 contains 13 residues. CDR1 is SGHKS and CDR2 is YYEKEE in the germline V gene (reference sequence). General study points: Baseline-level clonality went beyond age-matched healthy donors and moved in step with circulating CD8+ T-cell counts.

Profiled with immunoSEQ multiplex PCR; TCRdb holds only in-frame clones, not every one. Of some 150,000 clones listed, 76% are singletons. This rearrangement joins TRBV5-5 to TRBJ1-5; D gene uncertain. This material consisted of PBMCs, taken after 24 months of ibrutinib treatment. The TCR was taken from a human donor with chronic lymphocytic leukemia. The CDR3: CASSFHSNQPQHF. For the CDR3, the DNA is TGTGCCAGCAGCTTTCACAGCAATCAGCCCCAGCATTTT.